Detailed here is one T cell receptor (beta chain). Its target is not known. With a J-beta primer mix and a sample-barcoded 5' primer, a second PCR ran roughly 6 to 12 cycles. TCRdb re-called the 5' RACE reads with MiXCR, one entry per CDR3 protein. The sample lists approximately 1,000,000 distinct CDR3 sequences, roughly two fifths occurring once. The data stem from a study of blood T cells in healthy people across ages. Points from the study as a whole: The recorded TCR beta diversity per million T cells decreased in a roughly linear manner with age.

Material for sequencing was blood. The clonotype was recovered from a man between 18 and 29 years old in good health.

This CDR3 is CASSPTSGMYEQYF. DNA for the CDR3: TGTGCCAGCAGCCCGACCTCGGGGATGTACGAGCAGTACTTC. The chain joins TRBV7-9 to TRBJ2-7; TRBD2 is a possible D gene (5 bases). This CDR3 contains 14 residues. Germline CDR1 SEHNR, CDR2 FQNEAQ (reference sequence). Trimming stripped 5 bases from V and 4 bases from J, with 15 bases between.